Listed below are T cell receptor beta chains from one sample, sequenced in a study of T cell clonotyping in hematopoietic cell transplantation. TCRdb's table, derived via immunoSEQ multiplex PCR, lists solely in-frame clones and lacks some. The repertoire holds some 76,000 clones, with 90% to 96% as singletons. The material sequenced was peripheral blood mononuclear cells, taken before stem cell transplant. The source of these receptors is a woman aged 45-60 years with acute myeloid leukemia. Some clones in this sample may be carry-over from other donors' samples. Each CDR3 is given with its conserved first and last residue. The D gene is left open where the match is weak. Where a row states a size, it is once, few, many or the class of an expanded clone; other rows omit it.

j_call | v_call | clone_size | d_call | cdr3_nt | cdr3_aa
TRBJ2-1 | TRBV6-5 | - | - | TGTGCCAGCACATCACAAGGCACTTACAATGAGCAGTTCTTC | CASTSQGTYNEQFF
TRBJ2-7 | TRBV6-5 | - | TRBD1 | TGTGCCAGCTGTCGAACCGGGACAGGGTACTACGAGCAGTACTTC | CASCRTGTGYYEQYF
TRBJ1-2 | TRBV30 | - | - | TGTGCCTGGGGTATTAGGGGAAACTATGGCTACACCTTC | CAWGIRGNYGYTF
TRBJ1-5 | TRBV6-6 | once | TRBD1 | TGTGCCAGCAGTCGGGACAGGGGACAGCAGCCCCAGCATTTT | CASSRDRGQQPQHF
TRBJ1-2 | TRBV7-9 | - | - | TGTGCCAGCAGCTTAGACGAAGCCGGCTATGGCTACACCTTC | CASSLDEAGYGYTF
TRBJ1-6 | TRBV19 | - | TRBD1 | TGTGCCAGTAGTATCCGTCTGAGTCGGGACAGGGGATGGAATACACCCCTCCACTTT | CASSIRLSRDRGWNTPLHF
TRBJ1-3 | TRBV9 | - | - | TGTGCCAGCAGCGACAGCGGGGCCTCTGGAAACACCATATATTTT | CASSDSGASGNTIYF
TRBJ2-7 | TRBV19 | - | - | TGTGCCAGTAGAAATACACAGGGTAGGAGATTCTACGAGCAGTACTTC | CASRNTQGRRFYEQYF
TRBJ1-1 | TRBV28 | - | - | TGTGCCAGCAGTTTATTCTTAGGGAAGGGAGCTTTCTTT | CASSLFLGKGAFF
TRBJ1-2 | TRBV7-8 | - | TRBD1 | TGTGCCAGCAGCAGCCGGGACAGCACTAACTATGGCTACACCTTC | CASSSRDSTNYGYTF
TRBJ2-7 | TRBV30 | - | TRBD1 | TGTGCCGTAAGGACAGGAGAAATCTACGAGCAGTACTTC | CAVRTGEIYEQYF
TRBJ2-3 | TRBV30 | - | - | TGTGCCTGGAGTGTAAGTAGCAGACTCACAGATACGCAGTATTTT | CAWSVSSRLTDTQYF
TRBJ1-2 | TRBV9 | once | - | TGTGCCAGCAGCGTAGCTGCGGGGAGTAAGGATGGCTACACCTTC | CASSVAAGSKDGYTF
TRBJ1-6 | TRBV2 | - | TRBD1 | TGTGCCAGCAGGGAGACGACAGGGTCTTCACCCCTCCACTTT | CASRETTGSSPLHF
TRBJ1-5 | TRBV19 | - | - | TGTGCCAGTAATGTCCGTAATAGCAATCAGCCCCAGCATTTT | CASNVRNSNQPQHF
TRBJ1-2 | TRBV19 | - | TRBD1 | TGTGCCAGTAGTTCCGGGGACAGGGCGGACTATGGCTACACCTTC | CASSSGDRADYGYTF
TRBJ1-2 | TRBV25-1 | - | TRBD1 | TGTGCCAGCCGGACAGGGGAAGGCTACACCTTC | CASRTGEGYTF
TRBJ1-1 | TRBV28 | - | - | TGTGCCAGCAGTTCCCCGGGGATGAACACTGAAGCTTTCTTT | CASSSPGMNTEAFF